The 18 T cell receptor beta chains in this list originate from one sample, sequenced in a study of T cells after somatic rescue of genetic block. Only in-frame clones appear in the TCRdb table, and some are missing; sequencing was by immunoSEQ multiplex PCR. The sample has 95,000 to 120,000 clones, around 90% seen once. The specimen sequenced was peripheral blood mononuclear cells (PBMCs). These receptors were collected from a woman younger than 35.

The V and J genes are TRBV2 and TRBJ2-1; TRBD1 matches at 7 bases. Germline V CDR1 and CDR2: SNHLY, FYNNEI. The CDR3 contains 13 residues. The ends lost 5 bases at V and 3 bases at J; junction bases unmatched: 1. The CDR3 here is CASSRDSYNEQFF. The CDR3 DNA reads as TGTGCCAGCAGTCGGGACAGCTACAATGAGCAGTTCTTC.

This chain connects TRBV7-2 to TRBJ2-3; weak D call: TRBD1 (5 bases). This CDR3 comprises 14 residues. The V gene's germline CDR1 is SGHTA and CDR2 FQGNSA. Trimming stripped 5 bases from V and 0 bases from J, with 9 bases between. The DNA for the CDR3 is TGTGCCAGCAGCCCCCCAGGGAGCACAGATACGCAGTATTTT. It yields the protein CASSPPGSTDTQYF.

The chain uses TRBV7-8 and TRBJ2-1, with TRBD2 as a possible D gene (6 bases). V was pared by 5 bases and J by 8 bases, with 16 bases between. The germline CDR1 and CDR2 sequences are SGHVS and FQNEAQ. This CDR3 has 14 residues. As DNA, the CDR3 is TGTGCCAGCAGCCCAGGAGGAGGGTTCGATGAGCAGTTCTTC. This encodes CASSPGGGFDEQFF.

The genes are TRBV4-1 and TRBJ1-5; 8 positions agree with TRBD1. The trim removed 4 bases at V and 1 base at J, leaving 6 bases unmatched. CDR3 length: 16 amino acids. Germline V lookup: CDR1 MGHRA, CDR2 YSYEKL. The CDR3 region is CASSPRGLESNQPQHF. CDR3 DNA: TGCGCCAGCAGCCCCAGGGGGCTGGAGAGCAATCAGCCCCAGCATTTT.

The CDR3 loop reads CASSLRGGTDLRAFF. DNA for the CDR3: TGTGCCAGCAGTTTAAGGGGCGGGACAGACTTGAGGGCTTTCTTT. This sequence joins TRBV27 and TRBJ1-1; 7 bases are a match to TRBD1. Germline assignment: CDR1 MNHEY and CDR2 SMNVEV (reference sequence). Losses at the gene ends were 2 bases for V and 11 bases for J; bases not matched to a gene: 14. The CDR3 extends over 15 amino acids.

This clone appeared a single time. CDR3 bases: TGTGCCAGCACCGCCTCCAGGGGGCCCTATGGCTACACCTTC. Translated: CASTASRGPYGYTF. This chain links TRBV6-1 with TRBJ1-2; 8 bases line up with TRBD1. The CDR3 totals 14 residues. The V gene's germline CDR1 is MNHNS and CDR2 SASEGT. V shed 7 bases and J 4 bases; nucleotides not matched to a gene: 8.

This clone was picked up one time. V usage is TRBV7-6 and J usage is TRBJ2-7, with TRBD1 identical over 8 bases. The CDR3 runs to 12 residues. CDR1 is SGHVS, CDR2 FNYEAQ, per germline. Unmatched junction bases numbered 4, after V lost 4 bases and J lost 8 bases. The CDR3 DNA reads TGTGCCAGCAGCTCCGGACAGGGCAAGCAGTACTTC. It specifies CASSSGQGKQYF.

The chain links TRBV27 to TRBJ2-7, with D perhaps TRBD1 (5 bases). The germline CDR1 and CDR2 sequences are MNHEY and SMNVEV (reference sequence). CDR3 length: 16 residues. The V and J ends lost 3 bases and 0 bases respectively, with 15 bases between them. The CDR3: CASSLLGAAVSYEQYF. In DNA, the CDR3 is TGTGCCAGCAGTTTGTTAGGGGCGGCGGTCTCCTACGAGCAGTACTTC.

This clone is a singleton in its sample. The rearrangement uses TRBV29-1 and TRBJ1-2, with 7 bases fitting TRBD1. Germline CDR1 SQVTM, CDR2 ANQGSEA. This CDR3 contains 13 residues. J was trimmed by 2 bases and V by 5 bases; bases with no gene match: 5. Here the CDR3 DNA reads TGCAGCGTTTCGGAGGGGGCGAACTATGGCTACACCTTC. Translated, it gives CSVSEGANYGYTF.

This chain joins TRBV28 and TRBJ1-2; no clear D. The germline V gene encodes CDR1 MDHEN and CDR2 SYDVKM. Trimming took 10 bases from V and 8 from J, leaving 14 bases between them. The CDR3 loop spans 11 amino acids. The CDR3 loop is CATYSPRGYTF. Written as DNA, the CDR3 is TGTGCCACCTACAGCCCCCGGGGCTACACCTTC.

The chain is built from TRBV28 and TRBJ2-3; TRBD2 matches at 11 bases. Trimming at V came to 6 bases and at J to 3 bases, leaving 11 bases not matched to a gene. This CDR3 is 17 amino acids long. In germline, CDR1 is MDHEN, CDR2 SYDVKM. The CDR3 sequence: CASSVAGGLLATDTQYF. The CDR3 DNA is TGTGCCAGCAGCGTAGCGGGGGGGCTTCTTGCAACAGATACGCAGTATTTT.

The chain recombines TRBV6-5 with TRBJ2-1, with a possible D match to TRBD2 (5 bases). The germline V gene has CDR1 MNHEY and CDR2 SVGAGI. Trimming removed 2 bases at V and 8 bases at J, with 10 bases between. The CDR3 has 13 residues. CDR3 in DNA: TGTGCCAGCAGTTACAGGCCCGGGGATGAGCAGTTCTTC. It codes for CASSYRPGDEQFF.

This chain uses TRBV9 with TRBJ1-6, with D tentatively TRBD1 (6 bases). Germline V gives CDR1 SGDLS, CDR2 YYNGEE. There are 15 residues in the CDR3. V lost 0 bases and J 8 bases, leaving 12 bases between the germline ends. This CDR3 is CASSVVAGVDSPLHF. For the CDR3, the DNA is TGTGCCAGCAGCGTAGTGGCAGGGGTGGATTCACCCCTCCACTTT.

J is TRBJ2-1 and V is TRBV29-1, with 8 bases fitting TRBD2. V was clipped by 4 bases and J by 1 base; unmatched bases: 3. Germline V gene lookup returns CDR1 SQVTM and CDR2 ANQGSEA. This CDR3 is built from 14 residues. CDR3 nucleotide sequence: TGCAGCGTTGGGGTAGCGGGATCCTACAATGAGCAGTTCTTC. Its protein is CSVGVAGSYNEQFF.

This clone appeared a single time. The chain recombines TRBV20-1 with TRBJ2-1; D may be TRBD1 (6 bases). Germline V gene data show CDR1 as DFQATT and CDR2 as SNEGSKA (reference sequence). The CDR3 is made up of 11 amino acids. The V end was cut by 3 bases, the J end by 13 bases, with 13 bases between. CDR3 coding DNA: TGCAGTGCTAGGCCGGGACATCCTCAGTTCTTC. Translating gives CSARPGHPQFF.

The gene calls are TRBV19 and TRBJ1-5; 10 bases are shared with TRBD1. The CDR3 has 13 amino acids. Looked up from germline, CDR1 is LNHDA and CDR2 is SQIVND (reference sequence). The V and J ends lost 9 bases and 5 bases, in that order; junction bases with no gene match: 4. The CDR3 here is CASTGTGDQPQHF. DNA of the CDR3: TGTGCCAGCACCGGGACAGGGGATCAGCCCCAGCATTTT.

This clone occurred once. The chain recombines TRBV9 with TRBJ2-4, with TRBD1 identical over 7 bases. Germline V gene lookup returns CDR1 SGDLS and CDR2 YYNGEE. The CDR3 runs 14 residues. V gave up 4 bases and J gave up 7 bases; unmatched junction bases: 8. CDR3 sequence reads: CASSSYGQVNIQYF. Written as DNA, the CDR3 is TGTGCCAGCAGCTCTTATGGACAGGTTAACATTCAGTACTTC.

The rearrangement links TRBV6-4 to TRBJ2-1; 10 positions agree with TRBD1. Germline V gene lookup returns CDR1 MRHNA and CDR2 SNTAGT. CDR3 size: 14 residues. J lost 8 bases, V lost 5 bases, and 6 bases had no gene match. The CDR3 DNA follows: TGTGCCAGCAGTCCGGGACAGGGGCCCTATGAGCAGTTCTTC. Its translation: CASSPGQGPYEQFF.